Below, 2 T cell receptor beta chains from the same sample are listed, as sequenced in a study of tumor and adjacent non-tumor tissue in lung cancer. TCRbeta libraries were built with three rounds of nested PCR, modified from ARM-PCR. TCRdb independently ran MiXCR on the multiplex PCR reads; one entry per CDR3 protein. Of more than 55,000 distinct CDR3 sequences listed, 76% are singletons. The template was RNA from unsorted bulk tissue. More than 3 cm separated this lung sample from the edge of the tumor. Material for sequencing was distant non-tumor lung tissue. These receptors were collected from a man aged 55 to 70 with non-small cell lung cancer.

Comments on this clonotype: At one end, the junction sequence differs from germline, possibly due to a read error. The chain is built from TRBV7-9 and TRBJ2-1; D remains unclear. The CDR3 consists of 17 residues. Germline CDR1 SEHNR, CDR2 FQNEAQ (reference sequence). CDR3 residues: CASSLAGKRASYNVQSF. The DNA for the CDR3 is TGTGCCAGCAGCTTAGCGGGGAAAAGAGCCTCCTACAATGTGCAGTCCTTC.

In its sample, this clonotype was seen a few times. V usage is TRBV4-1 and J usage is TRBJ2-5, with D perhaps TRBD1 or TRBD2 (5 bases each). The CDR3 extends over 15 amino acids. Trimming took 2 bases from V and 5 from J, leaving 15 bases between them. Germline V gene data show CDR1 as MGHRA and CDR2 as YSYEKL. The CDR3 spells CASSQPGQGKETQYF. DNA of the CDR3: TGCGCCAGCAGCCAACCGGGGCAGGGCAAGGAGACCCAGTACTTC.